These 22 T cell receptor beta chains were sequenced from one sample in a study of molecular identifiers for immune sequencing clone quantification. TCRdb independently ran MiXCR on the PCR reads; one entry per CDR3 protein. The sample holds nearly 650,000 distinct CDR3 sequences, about 25% seen once. The sequenced material came from naive CD8+ T cells from blood, with Jurkat cell RNA spiked in. The subset was: FACS-sorted CD8+CD4-CCR7+CD45RA+ naive T cells. These receptor sequences come from a human donor in good health. Some libraries in this study had Jurkat cell RNA spiked in.

This chain joins TRBV4-1 and TRBJ2-6; D unclear. V was cut by 2 bases and J by 0 bases, with 5 bases left in between. This CDR3 is built from 15 residues. Germline values: CDR1 MGHRA, CDR2 YSYEKL. The CDR3 sequence is CASSQPSSGANVLTF. The CDR3 DNA is TGCGCCAGCAGCCAACCAAGCTCTGGGGCCAACGTCCTGACTTTC.

This clonotype was recorded at least ten times. The chain recombines TRBV29-1 with TRBJ1-1; D gene ambiguous. CDR3 length: 11 amino acids. The germline CDR1 and CDR2 sequences are SQVTM and ANQGSEA. V dropped 4 bases and J dropped 5 bases, with 8 bases sitting between them. CDR3 DNA sequence: TGCAGCGTTGCGGGGAGTACTGAAGCTTTCTTT. Encoded protein: CSVAGSTEAFF.

This clonotype was recorded at least ten times. The chain recombines TRBV2 with TRBJ2-2; the match to TRBD2 covers 12 bases. J gave up 4 bases and V 6 bases, and 6 bases lay outside the gene matches. The CDR3 contains 16 residues. Germline CDR1 and CDR2: SNHLY and FYNNEI. The CDR3: CASSPSGLAGTGELFF. As DNA, the CDR3 is TGTGCCAGCAGCCCATCGGGACTAGCGGGCACCGGGGAGCTGTTTTTT.

A remark on this clonotype: An end of the junction does not agree with germline; a read error may underlie this. The V call is TRBV20-1, the J call TRBJ2-7; D gene unclear. This CDR3 has 14 residues. Looked up from germline, CDR1 is DFQATT and CDR2 is SNEGSKA (reference sequence). CDR3 loop: CRARPRSLEYERYF. The CDR3, as DNA: TGCAGAGCTAGACCTAGGAGCTTAGAATACGAGCGGTACTTC.

J is TRBJ1-5 and V is TRBV19, with 7 bases identical to TRBD1. Germline V gives CDR1 LNHDA, CDR2 SQIVND (reference sequence). This CDR3 region has 14 residues. V dropped 10 bases and J dropped 0; count of bases not matched to a gene: 6. DNA of the CDR3: TGTGCCACCTGGACAGGTCATAGCAATCAGCCCCAGCATTTT. Encoded protein: CATWTGHSNQPQHF.

This clonotype appeared a few times. The chain combines TRBV7-2 with TRBJ2-7; TRBD2 might be the D (6 bases). Trimming shortened V by 7 bases and J by 7 bases, and 14 bases separated the two germline ends. CDR3 length: 12 residues. Germline lookup yields CDR1 SGHTA and CDR2 FQGNSA. The chain's CDR3 is CASTTVGGEQYF. In DNA form, the CDR3 reads TGTGCCAGCACAACCGTCGGGGGAGAGCAGTACTTC.

Remarks on this clonotype: A much larger clonotype is one base distant, so this may be a read error. The V and J genes are TRBV6-6 and TRBJ2-4; 7 bases are shared with TRBD2. The CDR3 runs 19 residues. The germline V gene has CDR1 MNHNY and CDR2 SVGAGI (reference sequence). CDR3 sequence: CASSYGGATGRLAKNFQYF. For the CDR3, the DNA is TGTGCCAGCAGTTACGGTGGGGCGACTGGCAGACTAGCCAAAAACTTTCAGTACTTC.

Many counts were recorded for this clonotype. The chain combines TRBV28 with TRBJ2-7, with a tentative D call TRBD1 (6 bases). Looked up from germline, CDR1 is MDHEN and CDR2 is SYDVKM. Trimming pared 6 bases from V and 2 bases from J, leaving 11 bases between. This CDR3 region has 13 residues. In DNA form, the CDR3 reads TGTGCCAGCAGCCCCAGGGGCACCTACGAGCAGTACTTC. Its protein is CASSPRGTYEQYF.

There are a few counts of this clonotype. The chain joins TRBV2 to TRBJ2-7, with D maybe TRBD2 (5 bases). This CDR3 has 11 amino acids. Deletions cut 7 bases from V and 7 bases from J, with 11 bases between. Germline CDR1 is SNHLY and CDR2 is FYNNEI. CDR3 loop: CASTPGREQYF. CDR3 bases: TGTGCCAGCACCCCGGGGAGAGAGCAGTACTTC.

The sample holds one count of this clonotype. The germline gene is not matched at one end of the junction; a read error may be the cause. The chain has TRBV19 and TRBJ2-4, with D possibly TRBD1 on 6 matching bases. The germline CDR1 and CDR2 sequences are LNHDA and SQIVND (reference sequence). The length of the CDR3 is 15 residues. The CDR3 spells CTSSNLPEGVDIRYF. CDR3 bases: TGTACCAGTAGTAACCTACCCGAGGGGGTTGACATTCGGTACTTC.

In its sample, this clonotype was seen many times. The chain carries TRBV27 and TRBJ2-3; D gene unclear. The germline V gene encodes CDR1 MNHEY and CDR2 SMNVEV (reference sequence). V was pared by 8 bases and J by 9 bases, with 15 bases between. The length of the CDR3 is 12 residues. In DNA form, the CDR3 reads TGTGCCAGCGGGGAATTGAGAGGCACGCAGTATTTT. Translating it yields CASGELRGTQYF.

The chain is built from TRBV27 and TRBJ2-1; perhaps TRBD2 as D (6 bases). Deletions cut 5 bases from V and 8 bases from J, with 16 bases between. This CDR3 contains 14 residues. In germline, CDR1 is MNHEY, CDR2 SMNVEV (reference sequence). The CDR3: CASSPGLLGDEQFF. The CDR3 DNA follows: TGTGCCAGCAGTCCCGGACTACTGGGCGATGAGCAGTTCTTC.

CDR3 sequence: CASSGRGQAIGQPQHF. CDR3 nucleotide sequence: TGTGCCAGCAGCGGAAGGGGACAGGCAATCGGTCAGCCCCAGCATTTT. This chain uses TRBV2 with TRBJ1-5; 8 nucleotides agree with TRBD1. J was trimmed by 6 bases and V by 6 bases; bases with no gene match: 13. The V gene's germline CDR1 is SNHLY and CDR2 FYNNEI. The CDR3 is made up of 16 amino acids.

The chain recombines TRBV7-6 with TRBJ2-7; D may be TRBD1 (5 bases). Germline CDR1 and CDR2: SGHVS and FNYEAQ. This CDR3 spans 13 amino acids. Trimming left V 5 bases short and J 2 bases short, with 10 bases between. CDR3 region: CASSRGGPYEQYF. CDR3 nucleotides: TGTGCCAGCAGCAGGGGCGGCCCCTACGAGCAGTACTTC.

The rearrangement joins TRBV16 to TRBJ1-1; D not resolved. The V gene's germline CDR1 is KGHSY and CDR2 FQNENV. The ends were cut back, 7 bases at V and 1 base at J, with 13 bases in the middle. This CDR3 comprises 14 residues. The CDR3 region is CASIPAGKNTEAFF. CDR3 in DNA: TGTGCCAGCATACCTGCGGGGAAGAACACTGAAGCTTTCTTT.

On this clonotype: A much bigger clone sits one base away, suggesting this may be a read error. The V gene is TRBV6-2 or TRBV6-3, the J gene TRBJ1-5; D is unresolved. Per germline, CDR1 MNHEY and CDR2 SVGEGT. The CDR3 consists of 12 residues. The CDR3: CASSPLGQPQLF. The DNA for the CDR3 is TGTGCCAGCAGTCCACTGGGTCAGCCCCAGCTTTTT.

The J gene is TRBJ2-5, the V gene TRBV7-9, with TRBD2 identical over 10 bases. With V trimmed by 4 bases and J by 4 bases, 6 bases remained unmatched. Germline V lookup: CDR1 SEHNR, CDR2 FQNEAQ (reference sequence). The CDR3 runs 15 residues. This CDR3 is CASSSGLALRETQYF. As DNA, the CDR3 is TGTGCCAGCAGCTCGGGACTAGCGCTTCGAGAGACCCAGTACTTC.

In its sample, this clonotype was seen many times. This chain connects TRBV3-1 to TRBJ2-3; D remains unclear. CDR1 LGHDT and CDR2 YNNKEL come from the germline V gene (reference sequence). CDR3 size: 15 residues. The V end lost 4 bases, the J end lost 4 bases, and 15 bases lay between the germline ends. The CDR3 nucleotides read TGTGCCAGCAGCCTCCGCACAGATCCGGCAGATACGCAGTATTTT. Amino acids: CASSLRTDPADTQYF.

The chain is built from TRBV7-2 and TRBJ2-7; TRBD1 matches 7 bases. V lost 5 bases to trimming and J lost 3 bases; unmatched junction nucleotides: 4. Germline CDR1 is SGHTA and CDR2 is FQGNSA. The CDR3 consists of 13 residues. This CDR3 is CASSIWDSYEQYF. CDR3 bases: TGTGCCAGCAGCATATGGGACAGCTACGAGCAGTACTTC.

As regards this clonotype: Germline is not matched at one junction end, which may reflect a read error. The genes are TRBV20-1 and TRBJ2-2; no definite D call. From germline, CDR1 is DFQATT and CDR2 SNEGSKA (reference sequence). CDR3 length: 15 amino acids. The DNA of the CDR3 is TGCAGCGCTAGAGTAAGGAGTCGCGGCGAGGGGGAGCTGTTTTTT. Translated, it gives CSARVRSRGEGELFF.

The V gene is TRBV6-2 or TRBV6-3, the J gene TRBJ1-5, with D hard to call. This CDR3 region has 18 residues. The ends were cut back, 2 bases at V and 0 bases at J, with 17 bases in the middle. Germline V CDR1 and CDR2: MNHEY, SVGEGT. The CDR3 region is CASSYAFLAPASNQPQHF. CDR3 bases: TGTGCCAGCAGTTACGCGTTTCTTGCACCCGCTAGCAATCAGCCCCAGCATTTT.

This sequence joins TRBV9 and TRBJ2-3; D not resolved. V was pared by 0 bases and J by 4 bases, with 12 bases between. The CDR3 contains 15 residues. The germline gives CDR1 SGDLS, CDR2 YYNGEE. CDR3 residues: CASSVDNGSADTQYF. The CDR3 DNA is TGTGCCAGCAGCGTAGATAATGGGTCTGCAGATACGCAGTATTTT. Full variable domain (remainder filled in from reference TRBV9 and TRBJ2-3): DSGVTQTPKHLITATGQRVTLRCSPRSGDLSVYWYQQSLDQGLQFLIQYYNGEERAKGNILERFSAQQFPDLHSELNLSSLELGDSALYFCASSVDNGSADTQYFGPGTRLTVL.